This TCR beta chain was identified during a study of T-cell reconstitution after alpha-beta-depleted transplantation in children. Findings and caveats of the study: Roughly two months post-transplant, alpha-beta T cells reportedly originated from several hundred graft clones that had expanded.

A remark on this clonotype: What it binds is unknown.

Unique molecular identifiers were incorporated during preparation of the TCRbeta library. TCRdb processed the PCR reads anew with MiXCR; each CDR3 protein has one entry. The data show approximately 350,000 distinct CDR3 sequences, 15% to 20% seen once. This receptor was obtained from a male patient between 2 and 9 years old who had a stem cell transplant for acute lymphoblastic leukemia, so the T cells may come from the graft donor. The sequencing here drew on PBMCs, mostly from graft donor cells, taken 360 days after TCRalphabeta/CD19-depleted stem cell transplant.

CDR3 sequence reads: CSARPDGGRRSEQYF. CDR3 in DNA: TGCAGTGCTAGACCGGACGGGGGGAGAAGGTCCGAGCAGTACTTC. The chain has TRBV20-1 and TRBJ2-7, with 7 bases that match TRBD2. This CDR3 spans 15 amino acids. The germline V gene encodes CDR1 DFQATT and CDR2 SNEGSKA (reference sequence). V lost 2 bases to trimming and J lost 6 bases; unmatched junction nucleotides: 13.